These T cell receptor beta chains were read from a single sample in a study of T cell changes during pregnancy in multiple sclerosis. Measured with immunoSEQ multiplex PCR; TCRdb has only the in-frame clones, and not every one. The top ten clones hold about 2.5% of a sample with 58,000 or so clones, 92% of them seen once. Sequenced material: peripheral blood, taken in the first trimester of pregnancy. These receptors all come from a female donor with multiple sclerosis, enrolled in a pregnancy study. Each CDR3 is given with its conserved first and last residue. The D gene is left open where the match is weak. Clone sizes are given selectively: once, few, many, or a class where the clone is expanded.

>TRBJ1-5|-|-|TRBV18
CASSPLESNNQPQHF
TGTGCCAGCTCACCCCTCGAGTCGAACAATCAGCCCCAGCATTTT
>TRBJ2-5|-|TRBD1|TRBV2
CASWGTGFQETQYF
TGTGCCAGTTGGGGGACAGGGTTTCAGGAGACCCAGTACTTC
>TRBJ1-1|few|TRBD1|TRBV2
CASSRTGDTEAFF
TGTGCCAGCTCACGGACAGGGGACACTGAAGCTTTCTTT
>TRBJ2-7|-|TRBD1|TRBV29-1
CSGGQGVKQYF
TGCAGCGGGGGACAGGGAGTCAAGCAGTACTTC
>TRBJ2-2|-|TRBD2|TRBV7-2
CASSLLATGELFF
TGTGCCAGCAGCCTACTAGCGACCGGGGAGCTGTTTTTT
>TRBJ2-1|-|-|TRBV4-1
CASSQNIYNEQFF
TGCGCCAGCAGCCAAAATATCTACAATGAGCAGTTCTTC
>TRBJ2-2|-|-|TRBV6-5
CASTKLGGTGELFF
TGTGCCAGCACCAAACTCGGAGGCACCGGGGAGCTGTTTTTT
>TRBJ2-7|-|TRBD1|TRBV5-1
CASSLGGQGYEQYF
TGCGCCAGCAGCTTGGGAGGACAGGGATACGAGCAGTACTTC
>TRBJ2-6|-|-|TRBV7-2
CASSIQGSLGANVLTF
TGTGCCAGCAGCATACAGGGATCCCTGGGGGCCAACGTCCTGACTTTC
>TRBJ2-2|-|TRBD2|TRBV4-2
CASSGGGDTGELFF
TGTGCCAGCAGCGGGGGGGGAGATACCGGGGAGCTGTTTTTT
>TRBJ1-5|-|-|TRBV27
CASSLSAGFQPQHF
TGTGCCAGCAGTTTATCGGCAGGGTTTCAGCCCCAGCATTTT
>TRBJ1-3|-|TRBD1|TRBV7-9
CASSETGENTIYF
TGTGCCAGCAGCGAAACAGGGGAAAACACCATATATTTT
>TRBJ2-3|-|-|TRBV7-6
CASSLDAGQGVDTQYF
TGTGCCAGCAGCTTAGACGCGGGGCAGGGTGTGGATACGCAGTATTTT
>TRBJ2-1|-|-|TRBV7-9
CASSLEMSPNEQFF
TGTGCCAGCAGCTTAGAAATGTCCCCGAATGAGCAGTTCTTC
>TRBJ1-2|-|-|TRBV4-3
CASSQDPTGANYGYTF
TGCGCCAGCAGCCAAGATCCCACGGGAGCTAACTATGGCTACACCTTC
>TRBJ1-1|-|-|TRBV4-1
CASSLRQNTEAFF
TGCGCCAGCAGCCTAAGACAGAACACTGAAGCTTTCTTT
>TRBJ1-1|-|-|TRBV5-6
CASSLMRVSVLNTEAFF
TGTGCCAGCAGCTTGATGCGTGTGTCTGTCTTGAACACTGAAGCTTTCTTT
>TRBJ2-5|-|-|TRBV11-2
CASSKNSDRETQYF
TGTGCCAGCAGCAAGAACTCTGACAGGGAGACCCAGTACTTC